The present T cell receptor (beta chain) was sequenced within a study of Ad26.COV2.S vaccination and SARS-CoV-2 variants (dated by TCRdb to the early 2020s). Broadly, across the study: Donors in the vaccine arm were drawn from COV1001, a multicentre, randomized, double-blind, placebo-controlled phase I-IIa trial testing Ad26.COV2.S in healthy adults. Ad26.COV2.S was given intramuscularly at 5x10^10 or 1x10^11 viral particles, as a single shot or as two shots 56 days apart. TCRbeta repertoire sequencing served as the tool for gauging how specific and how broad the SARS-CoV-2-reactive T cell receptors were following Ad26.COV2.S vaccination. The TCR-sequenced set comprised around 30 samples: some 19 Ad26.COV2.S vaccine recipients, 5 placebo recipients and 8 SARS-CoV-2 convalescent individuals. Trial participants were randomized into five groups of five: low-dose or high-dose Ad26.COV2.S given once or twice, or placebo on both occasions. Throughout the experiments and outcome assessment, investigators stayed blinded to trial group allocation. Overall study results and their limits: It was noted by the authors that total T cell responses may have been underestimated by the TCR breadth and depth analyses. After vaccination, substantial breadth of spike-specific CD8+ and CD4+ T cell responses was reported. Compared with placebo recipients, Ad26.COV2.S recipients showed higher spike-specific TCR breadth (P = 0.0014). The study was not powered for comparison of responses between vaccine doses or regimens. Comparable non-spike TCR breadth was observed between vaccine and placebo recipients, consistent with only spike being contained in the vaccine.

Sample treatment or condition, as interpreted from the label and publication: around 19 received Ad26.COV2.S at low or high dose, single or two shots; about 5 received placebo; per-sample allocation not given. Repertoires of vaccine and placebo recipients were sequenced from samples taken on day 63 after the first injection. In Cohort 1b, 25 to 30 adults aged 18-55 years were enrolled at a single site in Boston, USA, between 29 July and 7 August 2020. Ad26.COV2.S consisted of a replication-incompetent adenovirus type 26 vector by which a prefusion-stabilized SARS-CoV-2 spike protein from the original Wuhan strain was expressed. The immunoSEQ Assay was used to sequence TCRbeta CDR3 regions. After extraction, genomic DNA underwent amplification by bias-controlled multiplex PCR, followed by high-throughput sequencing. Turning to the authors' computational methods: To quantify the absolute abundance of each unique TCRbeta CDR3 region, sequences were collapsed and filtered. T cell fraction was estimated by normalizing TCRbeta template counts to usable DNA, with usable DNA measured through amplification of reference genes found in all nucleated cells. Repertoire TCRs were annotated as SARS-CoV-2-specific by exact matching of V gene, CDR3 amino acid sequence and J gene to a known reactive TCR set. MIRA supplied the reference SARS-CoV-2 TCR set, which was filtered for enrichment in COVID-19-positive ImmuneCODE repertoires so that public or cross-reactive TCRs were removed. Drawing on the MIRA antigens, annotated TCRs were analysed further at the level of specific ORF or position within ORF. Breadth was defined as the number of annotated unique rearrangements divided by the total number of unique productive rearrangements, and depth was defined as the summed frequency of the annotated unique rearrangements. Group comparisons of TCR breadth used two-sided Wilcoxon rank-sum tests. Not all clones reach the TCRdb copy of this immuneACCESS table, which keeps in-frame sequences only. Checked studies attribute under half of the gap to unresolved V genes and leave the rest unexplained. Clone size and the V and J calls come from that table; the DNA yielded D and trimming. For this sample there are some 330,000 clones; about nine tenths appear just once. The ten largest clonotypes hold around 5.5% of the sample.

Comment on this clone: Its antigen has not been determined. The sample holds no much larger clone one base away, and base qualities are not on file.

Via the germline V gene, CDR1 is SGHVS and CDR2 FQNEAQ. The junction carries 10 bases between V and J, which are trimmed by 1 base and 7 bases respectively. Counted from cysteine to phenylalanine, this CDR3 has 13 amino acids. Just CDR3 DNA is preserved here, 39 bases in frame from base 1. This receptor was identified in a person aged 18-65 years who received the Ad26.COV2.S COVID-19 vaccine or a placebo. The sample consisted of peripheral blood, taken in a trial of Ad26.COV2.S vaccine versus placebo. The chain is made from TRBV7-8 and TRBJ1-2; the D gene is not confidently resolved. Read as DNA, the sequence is TGTGCCAGCAGCTTAGAAGGGTTGGGTGGCTACACCTTC. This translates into CASSLEGLGGYTF.